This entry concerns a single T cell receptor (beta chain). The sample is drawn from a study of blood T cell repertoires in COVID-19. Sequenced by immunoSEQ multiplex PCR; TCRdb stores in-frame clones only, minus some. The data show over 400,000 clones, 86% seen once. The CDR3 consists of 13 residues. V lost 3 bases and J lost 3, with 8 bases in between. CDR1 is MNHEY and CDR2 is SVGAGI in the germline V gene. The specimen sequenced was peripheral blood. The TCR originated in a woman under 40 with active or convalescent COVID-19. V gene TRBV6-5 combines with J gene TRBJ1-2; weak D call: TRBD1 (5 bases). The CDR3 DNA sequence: TGTGCCAGCAGTTATACAGGCGACTATGGCTACACCTTC. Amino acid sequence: CASSYTGDYGYTF.